A selection of T cell receptor beta chains follows, all from one sample in a study of cytomegalovirus exposure and HLA in healthy donors. Sequencing used immunoSEQ multiplex PCR; TCRdb keeps in-frame clones, though not all of them. Counted here are about 120,000 clones, 76% occurring once; the ten biggest clones make up 9% to 15%. Source material: PBMCs. The receptors here all came from a woman aged 40 to 50 in good health and CMV-seropositive. Each CDR3 is given with its conserved first and last residue. D genes are given only for firm matches. Expanded clones get a size class; other rows say once, few or many, or leave the size out.

CDR3 protein,CDR3 DNA,CDR3 length,J gene,clone size,D gene,V gene
CASSLGGVYNSPLHF,TGTGCCAGCAGCTTAGGAGGTGTCTATAATTCACCCCTCCACTTT,15,TRBJ1-6,.,.,TRBV7-2
CSVGWALTGELFF,TGCAGCGTTGGGTGGGCCCTCACCGGGGAGCTGTTTTTT,13,TRBJ2-2,.,.,TRBV29-1
CASSPRGLAKNIQYF,TGTGCCAGCAGCCCCCGAGGATTAGCCAAAAACATTCAGTACTTC,15,TRBJ2-4,.,.,TRBV7-9
CASSYETGYQETQYF,TGTGCCAGCAGTTACGAGACAGGCTACCAAGAGACCCAGTACTTC,15,TRBJ2-5,few,.,TRBV2
CAISVGGLEKLFF,TGTGCCATCAGTGTCGGGGGGCTTGAAAAACTGTTTTTT,13,TRBJ1-4,.,.,TRBV10-3
CASSYLGTGASKTQYF,TGTGCCAGCAGTTACTTAGGGACAGGGGCTTCGAAGACCCAGTACTTC,16,TRBJ2-5,.,TRBD1,TRBV6-5
CASKGGFTDTQYF,TGTGCCAGCAAAGGGGGCTTTACAGATACGCAGTATTTT,13,TRBJ2-3,.,TRBD1,TRBV11-3
CASSYLGLEAEAFF,TGTGCCAGCAGTTACTTAGGCCTTGAGGCTGAAGCTTTCTTT,14,TRBJ1-1,.,.,TRBV6-6
CASSTGYYNSPLHF,TGTGCCAGTAGTACAGGTTACTATAATTCACCCCTCCACTTT,14,TRBJ1-6,.,.,TRBV19
CASRRTGGGNQPQHF,TGTGCCAGCAGGAGGACAGGGGGCGGCAATCAGCCCCAGCATTTT,15,TRBJ1-5,once,TRBD1,TRBV2
CASSLSQGAWETQYF,TGTGCCAGCAGCTTGTCTCAGGGGGCTTGGGAGACCCAGTACTTC,15,TRBJ2-5,.,TRBD1,TRBV5-4
CASSYLVGTGFLYF,TGTGCCAGCAGCTATTTAGTCGGGACAGGGTTCCTTTACTTC,14,TRBJ1-2,.,TRBD1,TRBV7-9
CASSLEGSRTGDGETQYF,TGCGCCAGCAGCTTGGAAGGCTCTAGGACAGGGGATGGGGAGACCCAGTACTTC,18,TRBJ2-5,.,TRBD1,TRBV5-1
CASSPGGGGSPLHF,TGTGCCAGCAGTCCCGGGGGGGGAGGATCACCCCTCCACTTT,14,TRBJ1-6,.,.,TRBV6-1
CASSHSTGGNEKLFF,TGTGCCAGCTCACATTCGACAGGGGGTAATGAAAAACTGTTTTTT,15,TRBJ1-4,.,TRBD1,TRBV18
CASSYGGEGNQPQHF,TGTGCCAGCAGTTACGGGGGCGAAGGCAATCAGCCCCAGCATTTT,15,TRBJ1-5,.,.,TRBV6-6
CASSLVGSGYTF,TGTGCCAGCAGCTTAGTAGGGAGTGGCTACACCTTC,12,TRBJ1-2,.,.,TRBV11-2
CASSLRDSLMNTEAFF,TGTGCCAGCTCACTACGGGACAGCTTAATGAACACTGAAGCTTTCTTT,16,TRBJ1-1,.,TRBD1,TRBV18
CASSSQTGISNEQFF,TGTGCCAGCAGCTCTCAGACAGGGATTTCCAATGAGCAGTTCTTC,15,TRBJ2-1,.,TRBD1,TRBV7-7
CASSQGGMNTEAFF,TGTGCCAGCTCCCAAGGCGGTATGAACACTGAAGCTTTCTTT,14,TRBJ1-1,.,.,TRBV18
CASSVNRGSYEQYF,TGTGCCAGTAGTGTCAACAGGGGCTCCTACGAGCAGTACTTC,14,TRBJ2-7,once,TRBD1,TRBV19
CASSMEGSSYGYTF,TGTGCCAGTAGTATGGAGGGGTCGAGTTATGGCTACACCTTC,14,TRBJ1-2,.,.,TRBV19